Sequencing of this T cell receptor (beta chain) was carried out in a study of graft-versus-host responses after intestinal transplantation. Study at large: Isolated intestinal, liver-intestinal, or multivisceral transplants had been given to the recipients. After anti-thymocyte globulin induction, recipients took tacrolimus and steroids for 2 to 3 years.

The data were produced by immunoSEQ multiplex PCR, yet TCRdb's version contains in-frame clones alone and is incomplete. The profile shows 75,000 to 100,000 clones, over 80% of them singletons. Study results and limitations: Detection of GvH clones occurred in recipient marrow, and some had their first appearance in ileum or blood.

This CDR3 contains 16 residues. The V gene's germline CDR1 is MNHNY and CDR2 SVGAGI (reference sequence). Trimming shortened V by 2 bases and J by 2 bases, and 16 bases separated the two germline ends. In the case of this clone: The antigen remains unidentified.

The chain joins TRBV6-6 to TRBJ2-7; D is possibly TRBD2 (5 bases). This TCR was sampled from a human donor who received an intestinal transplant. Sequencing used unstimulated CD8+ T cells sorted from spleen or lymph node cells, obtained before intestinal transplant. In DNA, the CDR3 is TGTGCCAGCAGTTACATCCGTCTAGCCGACACCTACGAGCAGTACTTC. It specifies CASSYIRLADTYEQYF.